This T cell receptor beta chain was recorded in a study of blood T cell repertoires in COVID-19. Germline V gene sequence: CDR1 MNHEY, CDR2 SVGAGI. With 10 bases clipped from V and 0 bases from J, the junction kept 5 bases outside the gene matches. The CDR3 has 14 residues. Sequenced by immunoSEQ multiplex PCR; TCRdb stores in-frame clones only, minus some. The table records some 160,000 clones, approximately 80% of them present only once. The receptor was derived from a woman aged 45-65 years who had recovered from COVID-19. Sequencing used PBMCs or T cells enriched from blood (not recorded which). The rearrangement links TRBV6-5 to TRBJ2-2; TRBD2 matches at 7 bases. CDR3 nucleotides: TGTGCCACGGAAGGACTAGCGAACACCGGGGAGCTGTTTTTT. As protein: CATEGLANTGELFF.